This TCR beta chain is drawn from a study of cytomegalovirus exposure and HLA in healthy donors (dated by TCRdb to between 2016 and 2019). Broadly, across the study: An earlier analysis of some 600 of the donors reported 276 Gb of sequence data and 90 million to 120 million unique TCR beta sequences obtained from around 180 million T cells. In an earlier analysis of a few hundred of the donors, high-throughput TCR beta sequencing was used to judge whether each TCR beta V gene segment behaved as functional or pseudogenic. The later analysis used no new phenotypic data to find candidate immune exposures, relying instead on TCR beta sequences and their occurrence across donors. The study used immunosequencing to profile the T cell repertoires of several hundred subjects and linked those repertoires to cytomegalovirus serostatus. Because of strong linkage in the cohort, five DR-DQ haplotypes were treated as single units for association and clustering. The study aimed to test whether cataloging public T cell receptors could reveal signatures of past pathogen exposure. To study patterns of TCR occurrence, a later analysis re-analyzed previously published TCR beta repertoires from around 660 donors and added high-resolution HLA genotyping. Among about 400 genotyped donors of the cohort, an average of approximately 240,000 unique TCR beta nucleotide sequences was sequenced per donor, of which 15% to 20% were non-productive. Every discovery cohort repertoire had been produced on one sequencing platform. A later genetic analysis used genome-wide SNP genotypes for about three fifths of the roughly 700 donors, treating that subset as a discovery cohort. Both class I and class II loci were covered by HLA typing, at four-digit resolution. The number of typed donors differed by locus: about 620-640 for A, B, C, DRB1 and DQB1; roughly 510 for DQA1; roughly 600 for DPA1; and about 450 for DPB1. Along with the roughly 710-subject first cohort, a separate validation cohort of approximately 110 different subjects was used. Roughly 300 gigabases of sequencing data and around 85 million unique TCR sequences made up an early release that covered approximately 620 HLA-typed donors. Among the approximately 430 genotyped donors, around 81% belonged to the genetic ancestry cluster associated with self-reported Caucasian donors. High-throughput TCR immunosequencing, statistical association of individual TCRs with disease status, and machine learning were combined to predict cytomegalovirus infection status. Donor age, sex, ethnicity and CMV serostatus were collected together with the repertoire data.

The CDR3 contains 18 residues, cysteine and phenylalanine counted. Only the CDR3 part of the read is kept: 54 bases, read in frame from the first base. CDR1 LNHDA and CDR2 SQIVND are derived from the germline V gene (reference sequence). The V end gives up 4 bases and the J end 4 bases, leaving 15 bases in the junction not matched to a gene. The library relied on the immunoSEQ multiplex PCR assay. The multiplex PCR relied on a mix of 60 forward primers for TCR Vbeta segments and 13 reverse primers for TCR Jbeta segments. The CDR3 region of rearranged TCR beta genes was amplified from genomic DNA with a multiplex PCR assay. The amplified TCR beta libraries were sequenced on the Illumina HiSeq System as 87-base-pair reads. As for how the authors treated the data: In a later analysis, approximately 74 million unique TCR beta chains were counted across the approximately 670 repertoires, and about 10 million of these chains were shared by at least two donors. To remove PCR and sequencing errors, raw reads were error-corrected and collapsed into unique sequences using a nearest-neighbor algorithm that merged closely related sequences. CDR3 sequences were aligned to IMGT reference sequences to assign V, D and J gene segments. For a sequence to be retained, at least a six-nucleotide match to both a V gene segment and a J gene segment was required. Rearrangements were called productive when the CDR3 lacked stop codons and stayed in frame with V and J; all others were non-productive. Following IMGT convention, CDR3 was defined as the stretch from the second conserved V-encoded cysteine up to the conserved J-encoded phenylalanine. The earlier analysis of some 550 of the donors excluded any sequence lacking an unambiguous match to a single V gene segment. In an earlier analysis of about 590 of the donors, a V segment was called functional when productive rearrangements were above 56.7%, and segregating when the standard deviation between donors exceeded 5%. To diagnose cytomegalovirus status from the catalog of TCR beta chain sequences, a statistical classification framework was built. V and J gene assignment, in a later analysis, came from comparing TCR nucleotide sequences with IMGT/GENE-DB human TR gene sequences. Using the TCRdist pipeline, a later analysis assigned CDR3 sequences along with most-parsimonious VDJ recombination scenarios. A later analysis defined each TCR beta chain by its CDR3 amino acid sequence plus V-gene family, and excluded reads lacking a unique V-gene family. To address suspected cross-contamination and a sequencing artifact, a later analysis removed 592 highly shared, low-generation-probability nucleotide sequences. In a later analysis, a clonal expansion index was calculated for each public chain from normalized within-repertoire ranks of inferred template counts. A later analysis computed generation probabilities with a VDJ recombination model fitted to out-of-frame rearrangements, and checked the results against IGoR. In a later analysis, TCR-TCR, TCR-HLA and TCR-CMV co-occurrence was scored with hypergeometric tests, and a repertoire-size bias correction was applied to TCR pairs. A later analysis estimated false discovery rates by permuting HLA or CMV assignments 20 times. In a later analysis, co-occurring TCRs were grouped with DBSCAN, and TCRdist sequence similarity was added when clustering was performed within HLA-allele-positive subsets. Co-occurrence clustering excluded repertoires with fewer than 30,000 or more than 120,000 public chains, plus five with anomalous nucleotide sharing. What TCRdb holds here is the immuneACCESS table cut down to in-frame rearrangements. Part of the clones is not present; checked against another copy, under half of the missing clones reflect an unresolved V gene, and the others are unexplained. The DNA was the basis for D and trimming; V, J and clone size are from that table. Within this sample are more than 150,000 clones, with 77% of them counted one time only. Of the sample, 1.4% is held by the ten largest clones.

In total, just over 650 healthy bone marrow donors made up the cohort. At the time of sampling, all cohort members were nominally healthy, though unrecorded immune exposures were likely present. The donor was CMV seronegative and belonged to the group of around 350 seronegative cohort members. Each donor provided a peripheral blood sample, and peripheral blood mononuclear cells were used for TCR beta sequencing. Genomic DNA was extracted from the blood cell samples with the Qiagen DNeasy Blood Extraction Kit. Study-wide conclusions, independent of this receptor: The study gave a list of more than 150 TCR beta chains associated with cytomegalovirus. Some IMGT-functional V segments, including TRBV6-2 and TRBV6-3, could not be distinguished by the 87-base-pair reads and were therefore excluded. In vitro tests confirmed that a few of the cytomegalovirus-associated TCR beta chains recognize cytomegalovirus antigens. A later analysis found that HLA-associated TCR beta chains were more clonally expanded and had lower generation probabilities than equally common non-associated chains. In a later analysis, most CMV-associated TCR beta chains were found to appear HLA-restricted, with HLA associations seemingly driven largely by CMV exposure. In an earlier analysis of around 500 of the donors, most TCR beta V segments appeared in productive rearrangements about 90% or about 30% of the time, broadly matching IMGT annotations. A group of highly shared sequence variants was considered likely to be a technical artifact of the sequencing pipeline. Roughly uniform sequencing depth across donors was assumed in presence/absence analyses, although this assumption may not hold. The earlier analysis of 587 of the donors excluded approximately 15 rarely observed V segments, including chromosome 9 orphons, because counts were too low. Because HLA typing was missing for some donors at each locus, association tests included only the typed subset. In a later analysis, several top co-occurrence clusters were reported to appear linked to parvovirus B19, influenza, CMV and Epstein-Barr virus. Correlated functional status among segregating V segments might reflect linkage disequilibrium, but an unknown experimental factor could not be ruled out. Most TCR sequences were seen in very few donors, while some public TCRs were found in many individuals. Compared with the approximately 670-donor mean, donors in an Asian-associated ancestry cluster had fewer N-insertions in productive TCRs, according to a later genetic analysis. In a later analysis, 16,951 TCR beta sequences were associated with specific HLA alleles at a false discovery rate of 0.05. Strong co-occurrence of HLA alleles, especially DR and DQ, made assigning TCR associations to individual alleles difficult. According to the authors, the approach could potentially be generalized to other disease states and immunological phenotypes. An association between a missense DCLRE1C variant and V-gene and J-gene trimming of TCR beta chains was found in a later genetic analysis and replicated in an independent cohort. For the cohort, immune exposure information was limited to CMV serostatus. In this cohort, only TCR beta chains were sequenced, and detectable features were limited by the absence of alpha or paired-chain data. In a later analysis, TCR association rates were found to vary across HLA loci, with the most associated TCRs seen for DRB1 alleles and the fewest for HLA-C alleles. A further reported finding was that TCR beta sequences accurately predicted the HLA-A and HLA-B alleles for most subjects in the first cohort. The classifier was reported to diagnose cytomegalovirus status with high specificity and sensitivity in both the original and validation cohorts.

Regarding this clone: Its antigen target is currently unknown. One base away there is no much larger clone; base qualities are not given.

The chain links TRBV19 with TRBJ2-3; TRBD1 fits 9 bases in the junction. The material sequenced was PBMCs. This receptor was taken from a man between 18 and 29 years old in good health and CMV-seronegative. The CDR3 protein sequence reads: CASSKGPVRDRAADTQYF. The nucleotide sequence is given as TGTGCCAGTAGTAAAGGGCCCGTCCGGGACAGGGCCGCAGATACGCAGTATTTT.